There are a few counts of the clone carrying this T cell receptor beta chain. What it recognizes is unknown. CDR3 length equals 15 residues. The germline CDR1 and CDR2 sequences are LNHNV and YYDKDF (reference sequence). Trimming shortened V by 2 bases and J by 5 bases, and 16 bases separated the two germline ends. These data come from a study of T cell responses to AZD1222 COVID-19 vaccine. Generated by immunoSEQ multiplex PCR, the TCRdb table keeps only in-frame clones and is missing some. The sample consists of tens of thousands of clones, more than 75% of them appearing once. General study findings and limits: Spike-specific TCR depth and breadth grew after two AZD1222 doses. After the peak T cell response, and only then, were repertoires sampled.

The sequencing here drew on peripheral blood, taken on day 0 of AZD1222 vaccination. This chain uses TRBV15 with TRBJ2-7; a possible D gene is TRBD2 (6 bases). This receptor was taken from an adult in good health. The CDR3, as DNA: TGTGCCACCAGCAGAAAAACGGGAGCGGGCCACGAGCAGTACTTC. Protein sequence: CATSRKTGAGHEQYF.